The 7 T cell receptor beta chains in this list originate from one sample, sequenced in a study of shared clonotypes between healthy human individuals. TCRdb keeps only in-frame clones here, not all; method: immunoSEQ multiplex PCR. The profile shows more than 2 million clones, 85% to 95% of them singletons. The sequenced sample was naive CD4+ T cells sorted from blood. The subset is: CD45RA+ positively selected. The receptors here all came from a man between 18 and 29 years old in good health.

This chain joins TRBV5-1 and TRBJ2-4; 9 bases match TRBD1. Germline CDR1 SGHRS, CDR2 YFSETQ. This CDR3 contains 15 residues. V gave up 3 bases and J gave up 3 bases; unmatched junction bases: 4. The CDR3, as DNA: TGCGCCAGCAGCTCCTGGGACAGGGACAAAAACATTCAGTACTTC. Protein sequence: CASSSWDRDKNIQYF.

The V call is TRBV7-9, the J call TRBJ2-4, with D possibly called TRBD1 or TRBD2 (5 bases each). The V and J ends lost 5 bases and 0 bases respectively, with 17 bases between them. The length of the CDR3 is 17 residues. Germline CDR1 and CDR2: SEHNR and FQNEAQ (reference sequence). The DNA of the CDR3 is TGTGCCAGCAGCCTAAAGGGACCTGCCGCAGCCAAAAACATTCAGTACTTC. Residues: CASSLKGPAAAKNIQYF.

The chain is built from TRBV5-8 and TRBJ2-7, with D unclear. V dropped 0 bases and J dropped 1 base, with 8 bases sitting between them. The length of the CDR3 is 14 residues. CDR1 SGHTS and CDR2 YDEGEE come from the germline V gene. CDR3 sequence reads: CASSLVSGSYEQYF. DNA of the CDR3: TGTGCCAGCAGCTTGGTTTCCGGTTCCTACGAGCAGTACTTC.

The chain joins TRBV5-6 to TRBJ2-7; TRBD1 matches at 10 bases. CDR3 size: 14 residues. With V trimmed by 4 bases and J by 6 bases, 7 bases remained unmatched. In germline, CDR1 is SGHDT, CDR2 YYEEEE. CDR3 sequence: CASSAGDRGSEQYF. The CDR3 DNA reads as TGTGCCAGCAGCGCGGGGGACAGGGGTAGCGAGCAGTACTTC.

This chain links TRBV6-1 with TRBJ2-3; D is uncertain. Germline CDR1 MNHNS, CDR2 SASEGT. The CDR3 extends over 15 amino acids. V dropped 8 bases and J dropped 0 bases, with 15 bases sitting between them. In DNA, the CDR3 is TGTGCCAGCGGCCCGGGCCATTCAAGCACAGATACGCAGTATTTT. Protein: CASGPGHSSTDTQYF.

This clone was detected once. The chain has TRBV5-1 and TRBJ1-6; D remains ambiguous. The CDR3 has 14 residues. V lost 1 base and J lost 7, with 9 bases in between. Per germline, CDR1 SGHRS and CDR2 YFSETQ. Written as DNA, the CDR3 is TGCGCCAGCAGCTTGAACGGGTACAATTCACCCCTCCACTTT. Residues: CASSLNGYNSPLHF.

This chain uses TRBV7-2 with TRBJ2-1, with a tentative D call TRBD1 (7 bases). The CDR3 totals 15 residues. Deletions cut 4 bases from V and 9 bases from J, with 19 bases between. Germline V gives CDR1 SGHTA, CDR2 FQGNSA. The CDR3 bases are TGTGCCAGCAGCTGGCGTCCGCGGGACAGCCGTGAGCAGTTCTTC. Translating gives CASSWRPRDSREQFF.